Following are 3 T cell receptor beta chains from one sample sequenced in a study of blood T cell repertoires in COVID-19. Assay: immunoSEQ multiplex PCR; the TCRdb copy retains only in-frame clones and omits some. This sample has about 160,000 clones; 80% occur once, and the top ten carry 4.5% to 7.5%. The specimen sequenced was PBMCs or T cells enriched from blood (not recorded which). The receptor source for this set is a man between 40 and 49 years old who had recovered from COVID-19.

The chain has TRBV19 and TRBJ2-1, with TRBD1 matching 7 bases. The CDR3 contains 14 residues. Unmatched junction bases numbered 8, after V lost 7 bases and J lost 5 bases. The germline gives CDR1 LNHDA, CDR2 SQIVND (reference sequence). The CDR3 reads CASTPGGKNNEQFF. The CDR3, as DNA: TGTGCCAGTACCCCAGGGGGAAAAAACAATGAGCAGTTCTTC.

The V gene is TRBV29-1, the J gene TRBJ1-1; weak D call: TRBD1 (6 bases). The length of the CDR3 is 13 residues. Trimming removed 8 bases from V and 4 bases from J, with 17 bases in between. The V gene's germline CDR1 is SQVTM and CDR2 ANQGSEA. The CDR3 nucleotides read TGCAGCCTCTCAGGGGCGCACGCCACTGAAGCTTTCTTT. Translation gives CSLSGAHATEAFF.

This clone was observed once. The chain combines TRBV5-1 with TRBJ2-2, with no clear D. V gave up 0 bases and J gave up 4 bases, with 7 bases separating them. There are 14 residues in the CDR3. Per the germline V gene, CDR1 is SGHRS and CDR2 is YFSETQ. CDR3 bases: TGCGCCAGCAGCTTGGCCTCGGGCACCGGGGAGCTGTTTTTT. It yields the protein CASSLASGTGELFF.